A single sample gave rise to the 32 T cell receptor beta chains below, sequenced in a study of blood T cell repertoires in COVID-19. TCRdb's table, derived via immunoSEQ multiplex PCR, lists solely in-frame clones and lacks some. The sample records under 75,000 clones, around 85% being singletons. The material sequenced was peripheral blood. All receptors come from a woman in her seventies with acute or convalescent COVID-19.

V usage is TRBV6-5 and J usage is TRBJ1-2, with 8 bases matching TRBD1. V was clipped by 7 bases and J by 7 bases; unmatched bases: 8. Germline assignment: CDR1 MNHEY and CDR2 SVGAGI. This CDR3 is 13 amino acids long. CDR3 sequence reads: CASTLGTGRGYTF. DNA for the CDR3: TGTGCCAGCACTCTGGGGACAGGCCGTGGCTACACCTTC.

The DNA for the CDR3 is TGTGCCATCAGTGAGTCTGACAGGGGCGAGCAGTACTTC. Its protein product is CAISESDRGEQYF. The genes are TRBV10-3 and TRBJ2-7, with TRBD1 identical over 8 bases. V shed 0 bases, J shed 6 bases, and the junction held 1 base outside the gene matches. CDR3 length equals 13 residues. In germline, CDR1 is ENHRY, CDR2 SYGVKD.

The J gene is TRBJ2-1, the V gene TRBV6-2 or TRBV6-3; TRBD2 agrees at 11 bases. V was pared by 6 bases and J by 5 bases, with 6 bases of the junction left unmatched. Per the germline V gene, CDR1 is MNHEY and CDR2 is SVGEGT. The CDR3 runs 15 residues. For the CDR3, the DNA is TGTGCCAGCAGCTTAAGACTAGCGGGGAACAATGAGCAGTTCTTC. Translated, it gives CASSLRLAGNNEQFF.

The chain carries TRBV10-3 and TRBJ2-7, with TRBD2 matching over 14 bases. J was trimmed by 0 bases and V by 6 bases; bases with no gene match: 7. CDR1 is ENHRY, CDR2 SYGVKD, per germline. The CDR3 covers 17 residues. For the CDR3, the DNA is TGTGCCATCAGCCGGACTAGCGGGGGGTCCAGCTCCTACGAGCAGTACTTC. Translation: CAISRTSGGSSSYEQYF.

This clone has only one observation. J is TRBJ2-7 and V is TRBV12-5; 7 bases fit TRBD2. V shed 6 bases and J 5 bases; nucleotides not matched to a gene: 19. The CDR3 is 17 amino acids. Germline values: CDR1 LGHNT, CDR2 FRNRAP. CDR3 loop: CASGPPLGGGSGHEQYF. In DNA form, the CDR3 reads TGTGCTAGTGGACCTCCACTGGGGGGAGGGTCGGGTCACGAGCAGTACTTC.

The rearrangement joins TRBV11-3 to TRBJ2-1, with 7 nucleotides matching TRBD2. The CDR3 consists of 17 residues. V was clipped by 4 bases and J by 2 bases; unmatched bases: 11. Germline V gene data show CDR1 as SGHNT and CDR2 as YENEEA. Here the CDR3 DNA reads TGTGCCAGCAGCTCCACCGGCGGGGGATTTGCCTACAATGAGCAGTTCTTC. Protein product: CASSSTGGGFAYNEQFF.

A few counts support this clone. The chain joins TRBV30 to TRBJ1-5, with 9 bases matching TRBD1. The germline CDR1 and CDR2 sequences are GTSNPN and SVGIG (reference sequence). The CDR3 runs 14 residues. V dropped 4 bases and J dropped 7; count of bases not matched to a gene: 8. CDR3 bases: TGTGCCTGGACCCGGGACAGGGTTGGGCAGCCCCAGCATTTT. It is translated as CAWTRDRVGQPQHF.

The chain is built from TRBV5-6 and TRBJ2-3, with a tentative D call TRBD1 (6 bases). The length of the CDR3 is 15 residues. Germline values: CDR1 SGHDT, CDR2 YYEEEE. V was pared by 0 bases and J by 1 base, with 9 bases between. CDR3 nucleotides: TGTGCCAGCAGCTTGGCAGGGGTCCGCACAGATACGCAGTATTTT. Translated, it gives CASSLAGVRTDTQYF.

This clone was seen a handful of times. The chain is built from TRBV15 and TRBJ2-3; D is unresolved. The CDR3 runs to 14 residues. Looked up from germline, CDR1 is LNHNV and CDR2 is YYDKDF (reference sequence). Trimming took off 0 bases at V and 4 bases at J, with 8 bases between the two ends. The CDR3 region is CATSRDLSPDTQYF. CDR3 nucleotide sequence: TGTGCCACCAGCAGAGACCTTAGCCCAGATACGCAGTATTTT.

This chain connects TRBV19 to TRBJ1-2; D ambiguous. V was cut by 0 bases and J by 4 bases, with 6 bases left in between. The CDR3 length is 13 residues. CDR1 is LNHDA, CDR2 SQIVND, per germline (reference sequence). DNA of the CDR3: TGTGCCAGTAGTATAGAAACTGGCTATGGCTACACCTTC. Its translation is CASSIETGYGYTF.

This clone was seen only once. The V call is TRBV6-5, the J call TRBJ1-1; TRBD1 might be the D (5 bases). V lost 7 bases and J lost 3, with 12 bases in between. Germline lookup yields CDR1 MNHEY and CDR2 SVGAGI. CDR3 length equals 13 residues. CDR3: CASNAPGDTEAFF. The CDR3 DNA sequence: TGTGCCAGCAACGCGCCGGGGGACACTGAAGCTTTCTTT.

The V gene is TRBV11-2, the J gene TRBJ1-1; 10 bases line up with TRBD1. CDR1 is SGHAT, CDR2 FQNNGV, per germline. J lost 4 bases, V lost 5 bases, and 7 bases had no gene match. The CDR3 is made up of 15 amino acids. CDR3 coding DNA: TGTGCCAGCAGCCGCGGACAGGGGGAAGGCACTGAAGCTTTCTTT. This codes for CASSRGQGEGTEAFF.

This clone occurred a few times. Other DNA sequences in this sample translate to the same CDR3. The rearrangement links TRBV5-6 to TRBJ2-3; TRBD1 aligns across 9 bases. The CDR3 contains 15 residues. Looked up from germline, CDR1 is SGHDT and CDR2 is YYEEEE. V lost 4 bases to trimming and J lost 4 bases; unmatched junction nucleotides: 7. The CDR3 nucleotides read TGTGCCAGCAGCACGGGGACAGGGTGGGCAGATACGCAGTATTTT. The encoded protein is CASSTGTGWADTQYF.

The chain carries TRBV11-2 and TRBJ2-7; 8 positions match TRBD2. V lost 8 bases to trimming and J lost 6 bases; unmatched junction nucleotides: 0. In germline, CDR1 is SGHAT, CDR2 FQNNGV. CDR3 size: 10 residues. CDR3 in amino acids: CASGLAEQYF. CDR3 in DNA: TGTGCCAGCGGACTAGCCGAGCAGTACTTC. The whole variable domain, remainder taken from reference TRBV11-2 and TRBJ2-7, is EAGVAQSPRYKIIEKRQSVAFWCNPISGHATLYWYQQILGQGPKLLIQFQNNGVVDDSQLPKDRFSAERLKGVDSTLKIQPAKLEDSAVYLCASGLAEQYFGPGTRLTVT.

The gene calls are TRBV5-1 and TRBJ1-4, with D possibly being TRBD1 (5 bases). V lost 2 bases, J lost 2 bases, and 7 bases lay in between. Germline V gene data show CDR1 as SGHRS and CDR2 as YFSETQ. CDR3 length: 14 amino acids. CDR3 sequence: CASSLRGTNEKLFF. The DNA of the CDR3 is TGCGCCAGCAGCTTAAGGGGTACTAATGAAAAACTGTTTTTT.

Only one count was recorded for this clone. The rearrangement joins TRBV21-1 to TRBJ2-5; the table's D call TRBD1 went unverified against the DNA. TRBV21-1 is described as a pseudogene. The CDR3 runs 17 residues. In DNA form, the CDR3 reads TGTGCCAGCAGCAAAAACTACGACAGGGATTGTCAAGAGACCCAGTACTTC. Protein sequence: CASSKNYDRDCQETQYF.

This rearrangement joins TRBV28 to TRBJ1-1; 7 bases match TRBD1. The CDR3 has 13 residues. Per the germline V gene, CDR1 is MDHEN and CDR2 is SYDVKM. With 7 bases clipped from V and 10 bases from J, the junction kept 12 bases outside the gene matches. The CDR3 region is CASKGEGAGGAFF. CDR3 sequence (DNA): TGTGCCAGCAAGGGTGAGGGGGCGGGCGGAGCTTTCTTT. The full variable domain, with the rest looked up from reference TRBV28 and TRBJ1-1, is DVKVTQSSRYLVKRTGEKVFLECVQDMDHENMFWYRQDPGLGLRLIYFSYDVKMKEKGDIPEGYSVSREKKERFSLILESASTNQTSMYLCASKGEGAGGAFFGQGTRLTVV.

This chain joins TRBV14 and TRBJ1-2; D is unresolved. The CDR3 contains 13 residues. V was pared by 3 bases and J by 1 base, with 6 bases between. Germline CDR1 is SGHDN and CDR2 is FVKESK. The CDR3: CASSQGVNYGYTF. In nucleotides, the CDR3 is TGTGCCAGCAGCCAGGGAGTTAACTATGGCTACACCTTC.

The chain combines TRBV5-1 with TRBJ1-1; perhaps TRBD1 as D (6 bases). V was pared by 4 bases and J by 4 bases, with 11 bases between. The V gene's germline CDR1 is SGHRS and CDR2 YFSETQ. This CDR3 has 13 amino acids. The CDR3 region has the DNA TGCGCCAGCAGCCGAGGGGACATCACTGAAGCTTTCTTT. This translates into CASSRGDITEAFF.

The chain couples TRBV3-1 (or the pseudogene TRBV3-2) to TRBJ1-2; D is ambiguous. The CDR3 sequence is 13 residues long. Deletions cut 4 bases from V and 7 bases from J, with 13 bases between. Per germline, CDR1 LGHDT and CDR2 YNNKEL (reference sequence). The CDR3, as DNA: TGTGCCAGCAGCCTCTCCACGAGGTCTGGCTACACCTTC. This encodes CASSLSTRSGYTF.

The chain links TRBV7-9 to TRBJ2-1; the match to TRBD2 covers 10 bases. The CDR3 has 17 amino acids. Losses at the gene ends were 5 bases for V and 0 bases for J; bases not matched to a gene: 7. Germline loops: CDR1 SEHNR, CDR2 FQNEAQ (reference sequence). The CDR3 DNA reads TGTGCCAGCAGCCACGGGACTAGCGAGTACTCCTACAATGAGCAGTTCTTC. This gives the protein CASSHGTSEYSYNEQFF.

The V call is TRBV7-8, the J call TRBJ1-1; 10 bases fit TRBD1. After removal of 6 bases from V and 4 bases from J, the junction contained 5 bases not matched to a gene. The CDR3 is 14 amino acids. Germline V lookup: CDR1 SGHVS, CDR2 FQNEAQ. CDR3 sequence reads: CASSSDRGLTEAFF. CDR3 DNA: TGTGCCAGCAGTTCAGACAGGGGGCTCACTGAAGCTTTCTTT.

V usage is TRBV3-1 (or the pseudogene TRBV3-2) and J usage is TRBJ1-1; D remains unclear. V shed 2 bases and J shed 11 bases, with 12 bases lying between them. CDR1 is LGHDT and CDR2 is YNNKEL in the germline V gene (reference sequence). The CDR3 runs to 12 residues. The DNA for the CDR3 is TGTGCCAGCAGCCAAAGCGTTGGGGAGGCTTTCTTT. It codes for CASSQSVGEAFF.

The chain links TRBV6-6 to TRBJ1-3; 10 positions agree with TRBD1. The CDR3 length is 15 residues. The V segment lost 5 bases and the J segment 5 bases; nucleotides outside the gene matches: 6. Looked up from germline, CDR1 is MNHNY and CDR2 is SVGAGI (reference sequence). CDR3 loop: CASSPTGQGRNTIYF. Here the CDR3 DNA reads TGTGCCAGCAGTCCAACGGGACAGGGGAGAAACACCATATATTTT.

As concerns this clone: At the DNA level, this CDR3 is encoded by other sequences in the same sample as well. The chain combines TRBV2 with TRBJ2-3; 12 nucleotides match TRBD2. Per the germline V gene, CDR1 is SNHLY and CDR2 is FYNNEI. CDR3 size: 16 residues. Trimming took 3 bases from V and 0 from J; bases not matched to a gene: 1. The CDR3 DNA reads as TGTGCCAGCAGTGACACTAGCGGGGGGAGCACAGATACGCAGTATTTT. It translates to CASSDTSGGSTDTQYF.

The CDR3 DNA sequence: TGTGCCAGCAGTGTGATCCGGGGAGGATCTCAGCCCCAGCATTTT. Translating it yields CASSVIRGGSQPQHF. V gene TRBV2 combines with J gene TRBJ1-5; D is unclear. The CDR3 has 15 amino acids. The germline CDR1 and CDR2 sequences are SNHLY and FYNNEI. Trimming left V 4 bases short and J 6 bases short, with 16 bases between. The full variable domain, completed using reference TRBV2 and TRBJ1-5, is EPEVTQTPSHQVTQMGQEVILRCVPISNHLYFYWYRQILGQKVEFLVSFYNNEISEKSEIFDDQFSVERPDGSNFTLKIRSTKLEDSAMYFCASSVIRGGSQPQHFGDGTRLSIL.

This chain links TRBV9 with TRBJ1-1; 8 bases map to TRBD1. CDR1 and CDR2 (germline): SGDLS, YYNGEE. There are 16 residues in the CDR3. The V gene end was trimmed by 3 bases and the J gene end by 1 base; junction bases not matched to a gene: 8. Written as DNA, the CDR3 is TGTGCCAGCAGCGGACAGACAGGGGAATGGAACACTGAAGCTTTCTTT. Its protein product is CASSGQTGEWNTEAFF.

The rearrangement uses TRBV12-5 and TRBJ1-4; D possibly corresponds to TRBD1 (5 bases). The CDR3 has 13 residues. Trimming left V 6 bases short and J 8 bases short, with 13 bases between. From germline, CDR1 is LGHNT and CDR2 FRNRAP. The CDR3 here is CASGPAGHEKLFF. Written as DNA, the CDR3 is TGTGCTAGTGGCCCCGCGGGGCACGAAAAACTGTTTTTT.

There are a few counts of this clone. The V call is TRBV28, the J call TRBJ2-1, with 9 positions matching TRBD2. The V gene's germline CDR1 is MDHEN and CDR2 SYDVKM. V lost 2 bases, J lost 4 bases, and 3 bases stayed unmatched. The CDR3 is made up of 15 amino acids. The CDR3 nucleotides read TGTGCCAGCAGTTTACCGCGGGGGGGGTACAATGAGCAGTTCTTC. It yields the protein CASSLPRGGYNEQFF.

The gene calls are TRBV5-1 and TRBJ2-5; D call uncertain. V lost 2 bases to trimming and J lost 2 bases, with 13 bases between them. CDR1 SGHRS and CDR2 YFSETQ come from the germline V gene. This CDR3 has 15 residues. CDR3 bases: TGCGCCAGCAGCTTCCAGTTTCCACGACAAGAGACCCAGTACTTC. Translation: CASSFQFPRQETQYF.

The V gene is TRBV7-8, the J gene TRBJ1-6; D is undetermined. CDR1 and CDR2 from the germline V gene are SGHVS and FQNEAQ. This CDR3 is built from 13 residues. Trimming removed 2 bases from V and 8 bases from J, with 7 bases in between. The CDR3 coding sequence is TGTGCCAGCAGCTTACTGTCAGATTCACCCCTCCACTTT. Protein product: CASSLLSDSPLHF.

Written as DNA, the CDR3 is TGTGCCAGCAGTGCAACCTGGACTAGCGGGGGCCCCGGGGGCACAGATACGCAGTATTTT. This sequence encodes CASSATWTSGGPGGTDTQYF. The chain links TRBV3-1 (or the pseudogene TRBV3-2) to TRBJ2-3; 13 bases match TRBD2. Germline trimming cut 6 bases from V and 1 base from J; bases unmatched to any gene: 16. Germline V gene lookup returns CDR1 LGHDT and CDR2 YNNKEL (reference sequence). The CDR3 consists of 20 residues.